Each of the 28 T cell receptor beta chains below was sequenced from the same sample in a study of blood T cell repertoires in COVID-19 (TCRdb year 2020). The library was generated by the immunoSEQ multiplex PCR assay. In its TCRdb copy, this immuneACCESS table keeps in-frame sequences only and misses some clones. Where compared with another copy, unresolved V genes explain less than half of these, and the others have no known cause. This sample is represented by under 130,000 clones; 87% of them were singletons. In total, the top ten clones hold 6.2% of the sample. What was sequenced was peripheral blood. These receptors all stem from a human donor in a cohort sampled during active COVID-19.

CDR3 coding DNA: TGCGCCAGCAGCTTGGACAGGACAGGGTTGGGGGAGACCCAGTACTTC. This codes for CASSLDRTGLGETQYF. The chain is built from TRBV5-1 and TRBJ2-5, with 8 positions matching TRBD1. V lost 0 bases, J lost 5 bases, and 9 bases stayed unmatched. The germline CDR1 and CDR2 sequences are SGHRS and YFSETQ. The CDR3 is made up of 16 amino acids.

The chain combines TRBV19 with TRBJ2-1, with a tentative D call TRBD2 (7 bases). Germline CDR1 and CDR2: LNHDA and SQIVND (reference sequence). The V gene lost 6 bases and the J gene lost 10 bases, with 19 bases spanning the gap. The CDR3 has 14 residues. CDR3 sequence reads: CASSAGRGAGEQFF. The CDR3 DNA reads TGTGCCAGTAGCGCCGGTCGGGGGGCAGGGGAGCAGTTCTTC.

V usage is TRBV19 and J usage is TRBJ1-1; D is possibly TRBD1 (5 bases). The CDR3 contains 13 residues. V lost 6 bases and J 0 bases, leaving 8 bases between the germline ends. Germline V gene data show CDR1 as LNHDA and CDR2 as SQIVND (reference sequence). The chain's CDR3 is CASRSGVNTEAFF. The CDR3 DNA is TGTGCCAGTAGATCGGGGGTGAACACTGAAGCTTTCTTT.

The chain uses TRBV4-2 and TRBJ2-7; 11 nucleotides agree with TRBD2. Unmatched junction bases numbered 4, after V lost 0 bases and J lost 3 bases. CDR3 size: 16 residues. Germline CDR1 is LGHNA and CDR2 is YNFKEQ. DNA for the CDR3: TGTGCCAGCAGCCAAGAGGGGGGGACTAGCGGCTACGAGCAGTACTTC. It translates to CASSQEGGTSGYEQYF.

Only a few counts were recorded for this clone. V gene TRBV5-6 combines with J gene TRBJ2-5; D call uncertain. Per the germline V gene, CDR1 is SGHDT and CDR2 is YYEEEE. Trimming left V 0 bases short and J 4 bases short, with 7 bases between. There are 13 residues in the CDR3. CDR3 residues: CASSLGSAETQYF. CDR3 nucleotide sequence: TGTGCCAGCAGCTTGGGGAGTGCAGAGACCCAGTACTTC. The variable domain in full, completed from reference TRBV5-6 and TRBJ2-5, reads DAGVTQSPTHLIKTRGQQVTLRCSPKSGHDTVSWYQQALGQGPQFIFQYYEEEERQRGNFPDRFSGHQFPNYSSELNVNALLLGDSALYLCASSLGSAETQYFGPGTRLLVL.

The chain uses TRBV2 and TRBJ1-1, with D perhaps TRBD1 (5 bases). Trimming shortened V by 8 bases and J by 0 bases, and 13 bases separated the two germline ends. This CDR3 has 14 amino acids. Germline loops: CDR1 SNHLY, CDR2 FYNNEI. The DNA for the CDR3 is TGTGCCAGCCGGGCCGACAGCATGAACACTGAAGCTTTCTTT. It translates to CASRADSMNTEAFF.

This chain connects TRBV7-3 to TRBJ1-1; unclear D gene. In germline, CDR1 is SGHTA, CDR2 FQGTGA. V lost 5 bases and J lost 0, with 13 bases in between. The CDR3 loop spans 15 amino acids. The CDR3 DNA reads TGTGCCAGCAGCAATTCGAGCGGGATGAACACTGAAGCTTTCTTT. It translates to CASSNSSGMNTEAFF.

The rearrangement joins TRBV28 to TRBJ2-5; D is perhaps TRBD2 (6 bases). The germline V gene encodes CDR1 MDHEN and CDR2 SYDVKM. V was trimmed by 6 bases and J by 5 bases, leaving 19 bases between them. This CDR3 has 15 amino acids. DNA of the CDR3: TGTGCCAGCAGCAGTCGGGAAGGGGCGGGGGAGACCCAGTACTTC. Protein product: CASSSREGAGETQYF. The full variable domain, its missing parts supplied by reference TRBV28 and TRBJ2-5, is DVKVTQSSRYLVKRTGEKVFLECVQDMDHENMFWYRQDPGLGLRLIYFSYDVKMKEKGDIPEGYSVSREKKERFSLILESASTNQTSMYLCASSSREGAGETQYFGPGTRLLVL.

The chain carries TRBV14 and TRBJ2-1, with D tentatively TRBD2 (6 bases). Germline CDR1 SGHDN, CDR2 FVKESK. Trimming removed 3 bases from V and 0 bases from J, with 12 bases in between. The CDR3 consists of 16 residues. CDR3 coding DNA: TGTGCCAGCAGCCACGTCACGGGACTCTCCTACAATGAGCAGTTCTTC. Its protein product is CASSHVTGLSYNEQFF. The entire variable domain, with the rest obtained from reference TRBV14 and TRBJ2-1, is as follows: EAGVTQFPSHSVIEKGQTVTLRCDPISGHDNLYWYRRVMGKEIKFLLHFVKESKQDESGMPNNRFLAERTGGTYSTLKVQPAELEDSGVYFCASSHVTGLSYNEQFFGPGTRLTVL.

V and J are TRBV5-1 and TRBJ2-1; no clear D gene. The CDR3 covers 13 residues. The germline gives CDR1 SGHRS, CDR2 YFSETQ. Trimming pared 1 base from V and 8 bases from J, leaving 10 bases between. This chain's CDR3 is CASSLNRRDEQFF. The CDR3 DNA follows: TGCGCCAGCAGCTTGAACCGTAGAGATGAGCAGTTCTTC.

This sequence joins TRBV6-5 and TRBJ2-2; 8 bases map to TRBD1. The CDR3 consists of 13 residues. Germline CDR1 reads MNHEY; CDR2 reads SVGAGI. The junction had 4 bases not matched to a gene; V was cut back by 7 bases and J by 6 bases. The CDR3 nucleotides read TGTGCCAGCATGACAGGGGTCCCCGGGGAGCTGTTTTTT. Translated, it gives CASMTGVPGELFF.

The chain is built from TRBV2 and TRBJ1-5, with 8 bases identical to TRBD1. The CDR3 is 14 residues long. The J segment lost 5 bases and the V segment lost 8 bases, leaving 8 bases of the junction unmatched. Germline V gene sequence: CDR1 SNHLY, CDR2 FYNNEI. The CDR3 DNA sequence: TGTGCCAGCGCATGGGACAGGACGTATCAGCCCCAGCATTTT. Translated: CASAWDRTYQPQHF.

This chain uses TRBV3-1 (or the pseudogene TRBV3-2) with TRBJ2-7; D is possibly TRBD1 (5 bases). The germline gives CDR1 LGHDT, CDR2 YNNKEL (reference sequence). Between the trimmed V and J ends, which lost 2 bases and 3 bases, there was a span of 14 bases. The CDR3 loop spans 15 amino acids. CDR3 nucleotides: TGTGCCAGCAGCCAACTCCCGGACAACTTCTACGAGCAGTACTTC. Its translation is CASSQLPDNFYEQYF.

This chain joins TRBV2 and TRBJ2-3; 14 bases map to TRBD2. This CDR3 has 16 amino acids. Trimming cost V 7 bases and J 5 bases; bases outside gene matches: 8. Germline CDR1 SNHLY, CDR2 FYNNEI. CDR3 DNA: TGTGCCAGCACCTCCATGGGGACTAGCGGGAGAGATACGCAGTATTTT. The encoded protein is CASTSMGTSGRDTQYF. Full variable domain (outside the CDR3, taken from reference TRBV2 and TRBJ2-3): EPEVTQTPSHQVTQMGQEVILRCVPISNHLYFYWYRQILGQKVEFLVSFYNNEISEKSEIFDDQFSVERPDGSNFTLKIRSTKLEDSAMYFCASTSMGTSGRDTQYFGPGTRLTVL.

The CDR3 region is CASSLGLAEHNEQFF. Written as DNA, the CDR3 is TGTGCCAGCAGTCTAGGACTAGCCGAGCACAATGAGCAGTTCTTC. J is TRBJ2-1 and V is TRBV6-5, with TRBD2 matching over 8 bases. The length of the CDR3 is 15 residues. Trimming took 5 bases from V and 5 from J; bases not matched to a gene: 8. The germline gives CDR1 MNHEY, CDR2 SVGAGI.

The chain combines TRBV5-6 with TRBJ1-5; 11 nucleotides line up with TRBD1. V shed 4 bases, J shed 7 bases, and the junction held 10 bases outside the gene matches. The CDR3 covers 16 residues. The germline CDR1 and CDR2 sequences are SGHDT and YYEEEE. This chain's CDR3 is CASSERPGQGGQPQHF. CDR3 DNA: TGTGCCAGCAGCGAACGTCCGGGACAGGGGGGACAGCCCCAGCATTTT.

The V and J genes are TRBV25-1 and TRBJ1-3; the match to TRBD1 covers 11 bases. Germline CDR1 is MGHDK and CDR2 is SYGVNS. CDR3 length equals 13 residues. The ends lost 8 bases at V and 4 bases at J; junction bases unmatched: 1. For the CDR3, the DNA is TGTGCCAGCGGACAGGGGGCAGGAAACACCATATATTTT. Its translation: CASGQGAGNTIYF.

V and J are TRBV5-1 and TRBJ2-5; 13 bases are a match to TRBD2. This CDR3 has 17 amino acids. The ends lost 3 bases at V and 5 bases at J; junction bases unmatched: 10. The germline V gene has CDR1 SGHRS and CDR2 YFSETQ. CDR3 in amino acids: CASSSGLAGVSRETQYF. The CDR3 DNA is TGCGCCAGCAGCTCCGGACTAGCGGGGGTTAGTAGGGAGACCCAGTACTTC.

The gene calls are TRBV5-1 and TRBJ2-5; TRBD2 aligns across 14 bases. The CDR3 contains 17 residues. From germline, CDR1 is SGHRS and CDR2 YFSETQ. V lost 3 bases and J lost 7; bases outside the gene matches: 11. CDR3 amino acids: CASSSGTSGSSGGTQYF. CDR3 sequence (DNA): TGCGCCAGCAGCTCCGGGACTAGCGGGAGTTCGGGAGGGACCCAGTACTTC.

CDR3 amino acids: CASSLLTSGQETQYF. The CDR3 DNA reads as TGTGCCAGCAGCTTACTGACTAGCGGCCAAGAGACCCAGTACTTC. The gene calls are TRBV7-9 and TRBJ2-5, with TRBD2 matching over 9 bases. Germline V lookup: CDR1 SEHNR, CDR2 FQNEAQ (reference sequence). The CDR3 sequence is 15 residues long. Germline trimming cut 2 bases from V and 1 base from J; bases unmatched to any gene: 2. Supplemented by reference TRBV7-9 and TRBJ2-5, the full variable domain reads DTGVSQNPRHKITKRGQNVTFRCDPISEHNRLYWYRQTLGQGPEFLTYFQNEAQLEKSRLLSDRFSAERPKGSFSTLEIQRTEQGDSAMYLCASSLLTSGQETQYFGPGTRLLVL.

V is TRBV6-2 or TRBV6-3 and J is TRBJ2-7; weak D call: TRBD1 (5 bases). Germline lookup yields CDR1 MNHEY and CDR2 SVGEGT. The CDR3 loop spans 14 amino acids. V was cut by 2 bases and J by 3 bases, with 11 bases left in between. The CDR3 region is CASSYGASSYEQYF. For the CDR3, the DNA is TGTGCCAGCAGTTACGGGGCTTCGAGCTACGAGCAGTACTTC.

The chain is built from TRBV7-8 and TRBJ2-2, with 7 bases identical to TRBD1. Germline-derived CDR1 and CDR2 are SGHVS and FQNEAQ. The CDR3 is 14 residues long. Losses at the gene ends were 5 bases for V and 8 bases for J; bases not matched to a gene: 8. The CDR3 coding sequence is TGTGCCAGCAGCCAGACAGGGATATCGGGGGAGCTGTTTTTT. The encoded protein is CASSQTGISGELFF.

The DNA for the CDR3 is TGTGCCAGCTCACCACCGAGCGGGGGAGTAGAAGAGACCCAGTACTTC. It codes for CASSPPSGGVEETQYF. The chain combines TRBV18 with TRBJ2-5; 8 nucleotides line up with TRBD2. Germline V CDR1 and CDR2: KGHSH, LQKENI. This CDR3 has 16 residues. Trimming took 0 bases from V and 3 from J; bases not matched to a gene: 6.

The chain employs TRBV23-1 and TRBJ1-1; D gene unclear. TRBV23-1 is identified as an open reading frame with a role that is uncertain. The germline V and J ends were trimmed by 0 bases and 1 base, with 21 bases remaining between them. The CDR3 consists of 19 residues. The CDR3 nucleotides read TGCGCCAGCAGTCAATCTCGGAAGGGAGAGAGGATAGGGAACACTGAAGCTTTCTTT. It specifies CASSQSRKGERIGNTEAFF.

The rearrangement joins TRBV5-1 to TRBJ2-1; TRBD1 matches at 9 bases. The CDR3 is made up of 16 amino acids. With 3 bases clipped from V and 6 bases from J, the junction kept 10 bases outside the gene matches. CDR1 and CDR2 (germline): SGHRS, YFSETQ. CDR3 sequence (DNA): TGCGCCAGCAGCTACTCCGGGACAGGGTTACTCAATGAGCAGTTCTTC. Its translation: CASSYSGTGLLNEQFF.

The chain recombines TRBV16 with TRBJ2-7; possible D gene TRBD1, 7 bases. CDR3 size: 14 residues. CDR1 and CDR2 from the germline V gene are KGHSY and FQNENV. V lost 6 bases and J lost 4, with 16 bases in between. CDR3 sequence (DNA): TGTGCCAGCAGAAGACAGGGAGGAGGATACGAGCAGTACTTC. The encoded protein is CASRRQGGGYEQYF.

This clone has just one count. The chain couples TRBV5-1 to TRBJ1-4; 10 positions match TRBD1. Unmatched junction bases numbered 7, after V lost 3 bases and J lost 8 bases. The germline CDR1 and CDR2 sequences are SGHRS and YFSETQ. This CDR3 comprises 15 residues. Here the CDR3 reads CASSSPGQGKEKLFF. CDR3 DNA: TGCGCCAGCAGCTCGCCGGGACAGGGGAAGGAAAAACTGTTTTTT.

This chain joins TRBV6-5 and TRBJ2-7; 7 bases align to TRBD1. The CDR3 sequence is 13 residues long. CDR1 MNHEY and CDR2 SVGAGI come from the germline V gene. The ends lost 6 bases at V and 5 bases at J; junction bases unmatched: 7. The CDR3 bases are TGTGCCAGCAGCTCCCGCAGGGGGAACGAGCAGTACTTC. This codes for CASSSRRGNEQYF.